These 32 T cell receptor beta chains came from one sample sequenced in a study of T cells expressing NK-cell markers. TCRdb derives one entry per CDR3 protein from the 5' RACE reads, leaving out DNA. The repertoire shows some 500,000 distinct CDR3 sequences; the top ten hold 1.4%. The sequenced sample consisted of blood T cells: a sorted CD56 or NKG2C T cell subset, CD4+ or CD8+ T cells, or bulk PBMC T cells (not recorded which). These receptors all come from a woman aged 45-65 years in good health.

V is TRBV5-5 and J is TRBJ2-5; TCRdb reports TRBD1, a call that lacks DNA to check it against. CDR3 length: 14 amino acids. The germline gives CDR1 SGHKS, CDR2 YYEKEE (reference sequence). CDR3 loop: CASSPPPRQETQYF. The full variable domain, rest sourced from reference TRBV5-5 and TRBJ2-5, is DAGVTQSPTHLIKTRGQQVTLRCSPISGHKSVSWYQQVLGQGPQFIFQYYEKEERGRGNFPDRFSARQFPNYSSELNVNALLLGDSALYLCASSPPPRQETQYFGPGTRLLVL.

This chain joins TRBV5-1 and TRBJ2-3; TCRdb's D call, TRBD2, is unchecked because there is no DNA. Germline V gene data show CDR1 as SGHRS and CDR2 as YFSETQ. The CDR3 runs to 17 residues. The CDR3 is CASSPRTSGISTDTQYF.

The chain couples TRBV29-1 to TRBJ2-2; the D call from TCRdb, TRBD1, cannot be confirmed without DNA. The CDR3 length is 14 residues. CDR1 is SQVTM and CDR2 is ANQGSEA in the germline V gene. The CDR3 spells CSVERQGHTGELFF.

V is TRBV11-2 and J is TRBJ2-3; TCRdb designates TRBD1, a call that cannot be tested without DNA. This CDR3 is 15 amino acids long. Germline CDR1 reads SGHAT; CDR2 reads FQNNGV. CDR3 loop: CASSMTGTDTDTQYF.

The chain carries TRBV12-3 or TRBV12-4 and TRBJ2-3. The CDR3 sequence is 15 residues long. This CDR3 is CASSSLNPSTDTQYF.

This rearrangement joins TRBV11-2 to TRBJ2-7; TCRdb proposes TRBD2, but this gene call is untestable without DNA. CDR1 is SGHAT and CDR2 is FQNNGV in the germline V gene. This CDR3 region has 15 residues. CDR3 amino acids: CASSKQTSGKGEQYF.

The rearrangement uses TRBV20-1 and TRBJ2-1; TCRdb outputs TRBD1, but without DNA this stays unchecked. Germline CDR1 and CDR2: DFQATT and SNEGSKA (reference sequence). The CDR3 has 15 amino acids. The CDR3 loop is CSAPETGGAYNEQFF.

This chain connects TRBV10-3 to TRBJ2-1; TCRdb designates TRBD2, a call that cannot be tested without DNA. Germline CDR1 reads ENHRY; CDR2 reads SYGVKD. The CDR3 totals 13 residues. CDR3 amino acids: CAIGLAGTNEQFF.

V usage is TRBV9 and J usage is TRBJ2-2; the D gene TCRdb calls, TRBD2, cannot be checked with no DNA. The CDR3 has 17 residues. Germline V gives CDR1 SGDLS, CDR2 YYNGEE. The CDR3 spells CASSVGTGTSVTGELFF. Looking up the rest from reference TRBV9 and TRBJ2-2 gives the full variable domain: DSGVTQTPKHLITATGQRVTLRCSPRSGDLSVYWYQQSLDQGLQFLIQYYNGEERAKGNILERFSAQQFPDLHSELNLSSLELGDSALYFCASSVGTGTSVTGELFFGEGSRLTVL.

The gene calls are TRBV3-1 and TRBJ2-6; the D call from TCRdb, TRBD2, cannot be confirmed without DNA. This CDR3 has 19 residues. The germline V gene has CDR1 LGHDT and CDR2 YNNKEL (reference sequence). CDR3: CASSQEPSGRADWANVLTF.

The chain is built from TRBV5-1 and TRBJ1-2; TCRdb proposes TRBD1, but this gene call is untestable without DNA. The CDR3 sequence is 16 residues long. Germline V gene lookup returns CDR1 SGHRS and CDR2 YFSETQ. The CDR3 region is CASSLSRTVSSSGYTF.

V gene TRBV7-6 combines with J gene TRBJ2-5; absent DNA, TCRdb's TRBD1 call cannot be checked. Germline CDR1 SGHVS, CDR2 FNYEAQ. The CDR3 runs to 15 residues. The CDR3 region is CASTLFSGRPGTQYF.

The chain is built from TRBV7-3 and TRBJ1-4. Germline V gene data show CDR1 as SGHTA and CDR2 as FQGTGA. This CDR3 has 15 residues. The CDR3 protein is CASSLTGALDEKLFF.

The rearrangement uses TRBV5-1 and TRBJ2-2. The CDR3 contains 14 residues. Looked up from germline, CDR1 is SGHRS and CDR2 is YFSETQ. This chain's CDR3 is CASSLALGTGELFF.

V gene TRBV5-1 combines with J gene TRBJ2-7. Germline loops: CDR1 SGHRS, CDR2 YFSETQ. The CDR3 is 13 residues long. This CDR3 reads CASSKDDTREQYF.

J is TRBJ1-2 and V is TRBV29-1; the D gene TCRdb calls, TRBD1, cannot be checked with no DNA. The germline V gene has CDR1 SQVTM and CDR2 ANQGSEA. The CDR3 length is 13 residues. CDR3 in amino acids: CSTDRASNYGYTF.

The J gene is TRBJ2-7, the V gene TRBV14; TCRdb selects TRBD1, and the lack of DNA leaves this call unchecked. This CDR3 has 19 amino acids. CDR1 is SGHDN, CDR2 FVKESK, per germline. CDR3 amino acids: CASSRYPRRDRGVNYEQYF.

The V call is TRBV2, the J call TRBJ2-6. The CDR3 is 15 residues long. Germline V gene lookup returns CDR1 SNHLY and CDR2 FYNNEI. The CDR3 sequence: CASNFRLKGANVLTF.

The gene calls are TRBV3-1 and TRBJ2-3; TCRdb indicates TRBD2, and absent DNA this call remains unverified. The CDR3 is made up of 19 amino acids. Germline V gives CDR1 LGHDT, CDR2 YNNKEL (reference sequence). CDR3: CASSPKGLAESFSTDTQYF.

The CDR3 protein is CASSSWGQNTGELFF. The chain joins TRBV7-9 to TRBJ2-2; the D gene TCRdb calls, TRBD1, cannot be checked with no DNA. This CDR3 has 15 amino acids. Germline V gene sequence: CDR1 SEHNR, CDR2 FQNEAQ (reference sequence).

The rearrangement uses TRBV7-9 and TRBJ1-2; the TCRdb D gene call, TRBD1, has no DNA to confirm it. From germline, CDR1 is SEHNR and CDR2 FQNEAQ (reference sequence). This CDR3 contains 15 residues. CDR3 sequence reads: CASSFGGTGAIGYTF.

This sequence joins TRBV7-8 and TRBJ2-3. Germline CDR1 SGHVS, CDR2 FQNEAQ. The CDR3 is 13 amino acids. The CDR3 loop is CASSRAGVGTQYF.

V gene TRBV18 combines with J gene TRBJ2-5. The germline CDR1 and CDR2 sequences are KGHSH and LQKENI. The CDR3 has 12 residues. This CDR3 reads CASSRNLETQYF.

The rearrangement links TRBV5-1 to TRBJ2-3; TCRdb reports TRBD2, a call that lacks DNA to check it against. The CDR3 is 19 residues long. CDR1 and CDR2 (germline): SGHRS, YFSETQ. This chain's CDR3 is CASSQPPVAGGPLWDTQYF. The full variable domain, completed using reference TRBV5-1 and TRBJ2-3, is KAGVTQTPRYLIKTRGQQVTLSCSPISGHRSVSWYQQTPGQGLQFLFEYFSETQRNKGNFPGRFSGRQFSNSRSEMNVSTLELGDSALYLCASSQPPVAGGPLWDTQYFGPGTRLTVL.

V usage is TRBV20-1 and J usage is TRBJ1-4. From germline, CDR1 is DFQATT and CDR2 SNEGSKA (reference sequence). The CDR3 contains 14 residues. CDR3 loop: CSARDLPTNEKLFF.

The rearrangement joins TRBV25-1 to TRBJ2-3; the TCRdb D gene call, TRBD2, has no DNA to confirm it. Per the germline V gene, CDR1 is MGHDK and CDR2 is SYGVNS. The CDR3 spans 15 residues. CDR3 in amino acids: CASQRTGRHTDTQYF.

CDR3 sequence reads: CASSQPSGELFF. The chain joins TRBV4-1 to TRBJ2-2; checking the TCRdb D call of TRBD2 is not possible without DNA. Germline V gene data show CDR1 as MGHRA and CDR2 as YSYEKL. This CDR3 has 12 amino acids.

V usage is TRBV12-3 or TRBV12-4 and J usage is TRBJ2-1; absent DNA, TCRdb's TRBD1 call cannot be checked. The CDR3 has 15 amino acids. The CDR3 protein is CASTLAGGPSNEQFF.

The chain is built from TRBV5-1 and TRBJ2-5. This CDR3 comprises 13 residues. CDR1 SGHRS and CDR2 YFSETQ come from the germline V gene. This chain's CDR3 is CASSLVGFETQYF.

The V and J genes are TRBV20-1 and TRBJ1-5; the D call from TCRdb, TRBD1, cannot be confirmed without DNA. The length of the CDR3 is 16 residues. Germline loops: CDR1 DFQATT, CDR2 SNEGSKA (reference sequence). The CDR3 loop is CSARKLQGIGNQPQHF.

The chain's CDR3 is CASRATGTSYSNQPQHF. The rearrangement joins TRBV2 to TRBJ1-5; TCRdb names TRBD1, which stays unverified in the absence of DNA. This CDR3 is 17 amino acids long. The germline V gene has CDR1 SNHLY and CDR2 FYNNEI.

This CDR3 is CSAGGGDGKSTDTQYF. The chain carries TRBV20-1 and TRBJ2-3; TCRdb designates TRBD1, a call that cannot be tested without DNA. Germline V gives CDR1 DFQATT, CDR2 SNEGSKA (reference sequence). The CDR3 runs 16 residues.